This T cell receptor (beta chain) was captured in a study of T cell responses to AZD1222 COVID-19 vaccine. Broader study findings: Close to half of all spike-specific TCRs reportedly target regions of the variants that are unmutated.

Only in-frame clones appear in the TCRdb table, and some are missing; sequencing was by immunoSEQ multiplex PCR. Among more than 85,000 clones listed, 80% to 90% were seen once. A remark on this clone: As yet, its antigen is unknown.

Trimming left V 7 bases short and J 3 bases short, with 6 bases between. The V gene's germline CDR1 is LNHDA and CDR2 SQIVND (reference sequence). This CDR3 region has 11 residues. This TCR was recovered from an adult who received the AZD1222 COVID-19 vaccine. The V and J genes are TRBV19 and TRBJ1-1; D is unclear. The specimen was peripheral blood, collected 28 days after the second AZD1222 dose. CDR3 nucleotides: TGTGCCAGTACTGGGTACACTGAAGCTTTCTTT. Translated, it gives CASTGYTEAFF.